This T cell receptor (beta chain) was observed in a study of regulatory T cells in long-lasting Graves disease. The CDR3 has 17 residues. J gave up 4 bases and V 4 bases, and 13 bases lay outside the gene matches. Germline V gene sequence: CDR1 MNHEY, CDR2 SMNVEV (reference sequence). The TCR beta library used iRepertoire HTBI primers with Arm-PCR amplification of CDR3. One entry per CDR3 protein, called by TCRdb with MiXCR from the multiplex PCR reads. The table records hundreds of thousands of distinct CDR3 sequences, roughly 16% of them present only once. Regarding time point: newly diagnosed GD, antithyroid drugs for less than 3 months. The TCR library was prepared using RNA isolated from PBMCs. This clonotype was picked up many times. Another study also made use of these data, one on T cells in Graves' hyperthyroidism and ophthalmopathy. That source reports: Primed by the HTBI set, a first-round RT-PCR was run on the TCR CDR3.

The V call is TRBV27, the J call TRBJ2-1; 7 bases are shared with TRBD2. The sample in question was peripheral blood mononuclear cells (PBMCs), obtained at new diagnosis, from a patient treated with antithyroid drugs. This sequence was found in a woman in her twenties or thirties with Graves disease. The CDR3 sequence is CASSSIPWRGIYNEQFF. CDR3 coding DNA: TGTGCCAGCAGTTCTATCCCGTGGCGGGGGATTTACAATGAGCAGTTCTTC.